The clone carrying this TCR beta chain was detected only a few times. What it recognizes is unknown. The entry originates in a study of metastatic and nonmetastatic thyroid tumors. Study information: A comparison of repertoires was made across blood and tumor or nodule tissue from malignant and benign thyroid patients.

Study-wide findings and caveats: Reportedly, malignant thyroid tumors had significantly higher TCR beta diversity than benign nodules, in blood and tumor.

Germline V gene data show CDR1 as MDHEN and CDR2 as SYDVKM. The J segment lost 4 bases and the V segment lost 7 bases, leaving 8 bases of the junction unmatched. CDR3 length: 15 residues. Patients had received no treatment of any kind before thyroid surgery. Original data processing: What underpinned the distant-metastasis classifier for papillary thyroid cancer was the set of CDR3 differences across clinicopathological groups. TCRdb re-analyzed the PCR reads using MiXCR. The V and J calls, along with clone size, are taken from TCRdb and not from the paper's own processing. The sample has some 15,000 clones, roughly 30% seen once.

The V gene is TRBV28, the J gene TRBJ1-5, with 9 positions matching TRBD1. The clonotype comes from a female donor with papillary thyroid cancer or a benign thyroid nodule (not recorded which). Some clones in this sample may be carry-over from other donors' samples. The source material was tumor tissue. The DNA for the CDR3 is TGTGCCAGCACTTCCGGACAGGGGATTAATCAGCCCCAGCATTTT. It is translated as CASTSGQGINQPQHF.